The 31 T cell receptor beta chains reported below all come from one sample, sequenced in a study of response to subunit inactivated influenza vaccine. TCRdb used MiXCR to reprocess the RT-PCR reads, holding one entry per CDR3 protein. Of hundreds of thousands of distinct CDR3 sequences listed, 7.6% are singletons. Source: PBMCs from blood, taken around 2 years after vaccination. All receptors derive from a man between 50 and 75 years old who received an inactivated influenza vaccine.

This chain uses TRBV11-2 with TRBJ2-2, with D uncertain. With 3 bases removed from V and 6 bases from J, the gap between germline ends came to 11 bases. Per the germline V gene, CDR1 is SGHAT and CDR2 is FQNNGV. The CDR3 has 14 residues. CDR3 loop: CASSFPTTAGELFF. CDR3 DNA sequence: TGTGCCAGCAGCTTTCCTACGACGGCCGGGGAGCTGTTTTTT.

In this sample, this clonotype turned up many times. This sequence joins TRBV20-1 and TRBJ2-3, with a weak D call TRBD2 (7 bases). Germline-derived CDR1 and CDR2 are DFQATT and SNEGSKA (reference sequence). The CDR3 contains 14 residues. Trimming left V 7 bases short and J 3 bases short, with 17 bases between. CDR3 in DNA: TGCAGTGGGGGGGGCCATAGGTGGACAGATACGCAGTATTTT. Its translation: CSGGGHRWTDTQYF.

This clonotype showed up many times. The gene calls are TRBV5-5 and TRBJ2-7, with D hard to call. V lost 4 bases to trimming and J lost 3 bases, with 11 bases between them. The CDR3 runs to 13 residues. Germline V gene data show CDR1 as SGHKS and CDR2 as YYEKEE (reference sequence). CDR3 protein: CASSVQRLYEQYF. CDR3 nucleotides: TGTGCCAGCAGCGTACAGAGACTCTACGAGCAGTACTTC.

This clonotype has just a few counts. The chain employs TRBV20-1 and TRBJ2-7; TRBD1 matches 11 bases. From germline, CDR1 is DFQATT and CDR2 SNEGSKA (reference sequence). There are 15 residues in the CDR3. V lost 5 bases and J lost 4; bases outside the gene matches: 10. CDR3 sequence reads: CSAQDRGQIGYEQYF. In DNA form, the CDR3 reads TGCAGTGCTCAGGACAGGGGGCAAATTGGGTACGAGCAGTACTTC.

V usage is TRBV4-2 and J usage is TRBJ2-7, with D perhaps assigned TRBD1 or TRBD2 (5 bases each). Trimming stripped 5 bases from V and 7 bases from J, with 21 bases between. Germline V gene data show CDR1 as LGHNA and CDR2 as YNFKEQ. This CDR3 spans 15 amino acids. This CDR3 reads CASSLSSGRGSEQYF. The CDR3 bases are TGTGCCAGCAGCTTGAGTTCGGGACGAGGGTCTGAGCAGTACTTC.

There are a few counts of this clonotype. The V gene is TRBV5-1, the J gene TRBJ2-1; maybe TRBD1 (6 bases). Germline CDR1 and CDR2: SGHRS and YFSETQ. CDR3 length equals 17 residues. Trimming left V 4 bases short and J 0 bases short, with 17 bases between. The CDR3 sequence: CASSGPQGPSSYNEQFF. In DNA form, the CDR3 reads TGCGCCAGCAGCGGACCACAGGGTCCGAGCTCCTACAATGAGCAGTTCTTC.

The chain links TRBV12-3 or TRBV12-4 to TRBJ2-1, with 10 bases identical to TRBD2. V was clipped by 3 bases and J by 4 bases; unmatched bases: 9. The CDR3 covers 17 residues. This chain's CDR3 is CASSLTSGSFYYNEQFF. The CDR3 DNA reads TGTGCCAGCAGTTTGACTAGCGGGTCATTTTATTACAATGAGCAGTTCTTC.

This clonotype appeared many times. The rearrangement links TRBV2 to TRBJ1-5; D is ambiguous. Germline loops: CDR1 SNHLY, CDR2 FYNNEI. CDR3 length: 19 amino acids. V was shortened by 3 bases and J by 0 bases, with 21 bases between the two germline ends. The CDR3 here is CASSEGLGSRLYSNQPQHF. The DNA of the CDR3 is TGTGCCAGCAGTGAGGGTCTAGGAAGCCGACTTTATAGCAATCAGCCCCAGCATTTT.

The V gene is TRBV7-2, the J gene TRBJ2-7, with a tentative D call TRBD2 (7 bases). The V end lost 7 bases, the J end lost 5 bases, and 21 bases lay between the germline ends. In germline, CDR1 is SGHTA, CDR2 FQGNSA. The CDR3 contains 15 residues. In DNA form, the CDR3 reads TGTGCCAGCACCCTAAGGGGGAGGGCGGGCGACGAGCAGTACTTC. It yields the protein CASTLRGRAGDEQYF.

The rearrangement joins TRBV12-3 or TRBV12-4 to TRBJ1-5; D gene ambiguous. The ends were cut back, 6 bases at V and 2 bases at J, with 14 bases in the middle. The CDR3 is made up of 15 amino acids. The CDR3: CASSPVGSRNQPQHF. CDR3 DNA: TGTGCCAGCAGCCCGGTGGGGAGCCGCAATCAGCCCCAGCATTTT.

There are many counts of this clonotype. The chain joins TRBV6-2 or TRBV6-3 to TRBJ2-1; either TRBD1 or TRBD2 may supply D (5 bases each). Germline assignment: CDR1 MNHEY and CDR2 SVGEGT. The CDR3 loop spans 14 amino acids. V gave up 6 bases and J gave up 5 bases, with 14 bases separating them. CDR3 region: CASSRRDVNNEQFF. For the CDR3, the DNA is TGTGCCAGCAGCCGCCGGGACGTGAACAATGAGCAGTTCTTC.

This clonotype was picked up a small number of times. V gene TRBV20-1 combines with J gene TRBJ2-1; D is undetermined. Germline values: CDR1 DFQATT, CDR2 SNEGSKA (reference sequence). The CDR3 is made up of 12 amino acids. V was shortened by 3 bases and J by 6 bases, with 9 bases between the two germline ends. The CDR3 DNA reads as TGCAGTGCTAGTTTAGGCGTCAATGAGCAGTTCTTC. Encoded protein: CSASLGVNEQFF.

This clonotype was detected ten times or more. The chain employs TRBV29-1 and TRBJ2-3; D might be TRBD2 (6 bases). The ends were cut back, 4 bases at V and 5 bases at J, with 19 bases in the middle. This CDR3 is 15 amino acids long. Germline lookup yields CDR1 SQVTM and CDR2 ANQGSEA. The CDR3 is CSVGPTGVGQDTQYF. CDR3 coding DNA: TGCAGCGTTGGCCCGACGGGGGTAGGACAAGATACGCAGTATTTT.

This clonotype was picked up a small number of times. The rearrangement uses TRBV2 and TRBJ2-3, with TRBD2 identical over 10 bases. Germline V gene sequence: CDR1 SNHLY, CDR2 FYNNEI. V lost 8 bases, J lost 3 bases, and 14 bases stayed unmatched. The CDR3 runs to 17 residues. The CDR3 bases are TGTGCCAGCGGGTCAAGCGGGAGGGCCGGAACTACAGATACGCAGTATTTT. As protein: CASGSSGRAGTTDTQYF.

This clonotype came up many times. The gene calls are TRBV20-1 and TRBJ2-1; D might be TRBD2 (6 bases). The CDR3 is 15 amino acids. V was pared by 4 bases and J by 4 bases, with 17 bases between. Per germline, CDR1 DFQATT and CDR2 SNEGSKA (reference sequence). CDR3 loop: CSAKSTSWLYNEQFF. The CDR3 coding sequence is TGCAGTGCTAAGTCCACTAGCTGGTTGTACAATGAGCAGTTCTTC.

The genes are TRBV20-1 and TRBJ2-3, with D perhaps TRBD1 or TRBD2 (5 bases each). Trimming cost V 3 bases and J 2 bases, with 12 bases left between them. Looked up from germline, CDR1 is DFQATT and CDR2 is SNEGSKA (reference sequence). The CDR3 extends over 14 amino acids. CDR3 DNA: TGCAGTGCTAGCCGACGGGACCTCACAGATACGCAGTATTTT. It codes for CSASRRDLTDTQYF.

This clonotype was counted ten times or more. The chain uses TRBV12-3 or TRBV12-4 and TRBJ2-5; 7 bases match TRBD1. This CDR3 is built from 12 residues. V shed 7 bases, J shed 3 bases, and the junction held 2 bases outside the gene matches. For the CDR3, the DNA is TGTGCCAGCACCGGGACAGAAGAGACCCAGTACTTC. Its translation: CASTGTEETQYF.

This clonotype was recorded a few times. The V gene is TRBV24-1, the J gene TRBJ1-5; D gene uncertain. This CDR3 is built from 16 residues. Germline V lookup: CDR1 KGHDR, CDR2 SFDVKD. Trimming took 2 bases from V and 4 from J, leaving 14 bases between them. This chain's CDR3 is CATSDSVRDKNQPQHF. In DNA form, the CDR3 reads TGTGCCACCAGTGATTCCGTGAGGGATAAGAATCAGCCCCAGCATTTT.

This chain joins TRBV10-3 and TRBJ1-3; D is possibly TRBD1 (6 bases). The germline V gene encodes CDR1 ENHRY and CDR2 SYGVKD. CDR3 length equals 14 residues. V lost 8 bases and J 0 bases, leaving 11 bases between the germline ends. The CDR3 region is CAIQQGPSGNTIYF. CDR3 in DNA: TGTGCCATCCAACAGGGTCCCTCTGGAAACACCATATATTTT.

The chain recombines TRBV28 with TRBJ2-5, with 8 bases that match TRBD1. Germline V CDR1 and CDR2: MDHEN, SYDVKM. The CDR3 is 15 residues long. Trimming cost V 2 bases and J 5 bases; bases outside gene matches: 7. CDR3 DNA sequence: TGTGCCAGCAGTTTAAGGACAGGGTCACAGGAGACCCAGTACTTC. Translation: CASSLRTGSQETQYF.

This clonotype was observed many times. The chain combines TRBV4-2 with TRBJ2-7; 8 nucleotides match TRBD1. The germline CDR1 and CDR2 sequences are LGHNA and YNFKEQ. V trimming: 4 bases; J trimming: 6 bases; junction bases outside the gene matches: 20. This CDR3 has 18 amino acids. The CDR3 DNA reads TGTGCCAGCAGCCCAGGACAGGGTATTAAGGGCCGGAAAGGCGAGCAGTACTTC. Amino acids: CASSPGQGIKGRKGEQYF.

This clonotype has just a few counts. The rearrangement joins TRBV14 to TRBJ2-1; a possible D gene is TRBD2 (6 bases). Germline loops: CDR1 SGHDN, CDR2 FVKESK. The CDR3 contains 16 residues. Trimming took 0 bases from V and 4 from J, leaving 13 bases between them. The CDR3 loop is CASSQDRGLQYNEQFF. In DNA, the CDR3 is TGTGCCAGCAGCCAAGATCGGGGACTCCAATACAATGAGCAGTTCTTC.

The chain combines TRBV12-3 or TRBV12-4 with TRBJ2-3; D unresolved. V was trimmed by 3 bases and J by 1 base, leaving 8 bases between them. There are 14 residues in the CDR3. The CDR3 is CASSLARRTDTQYF. CDR3 DNA: TGTGCCAGCAGTTTGGCTAGGCGCACAGATACGCAGTATTTT.

This clonotype was observed a few times. V is TRBV5-1 and J is TRBJ2-3; the D gene is possibly TRBD1 (6 bases). V lost 3 bases to trimming and J lost 2 bases, with 10 bases between them. The germline gives CDR1 SGHRS, CDR2 YFSETQ. The CDR3 spans 14 residues. The CDR3: CASSSRGTTDTQYF. Written as DNA, the CDR3 is TGCGCCAGCAGCTCCAGGGGAACCACAGATACGCAGTATTTT. The whole variable domain, remainder taken from reference TRBV5-1 and TRBJ2-3, is KAGVTQTPRYLIKTRGQQVTLSCSPISGHRSVSWYQQTPGQGLQFLFEYFSETQRNKGNFPGRFSGRQFSNSRSEMNVSTLELGDSALYLCASSSRGTTDTQYFGPGTRLTVL.

CDR3 bases: TGTGCCAGCAGCAGACTCCACGAGCAGTACTTC. Translated, it gives CASSRLHEQYF. The V gene is TRBV25-1, the J gene TRBJ2-7; D is uncertain. The CDR3 runs 11 residues. CDR1 is MGHDK and CDR2 is SYGVNS in the germline V gene. V gave up 6 bases and J gave up 5 bases, with 8 bases separating them.

This clonotype was counted many times. The chain links TRBV29-1 to TRBJ1-4, with D perhaps TRBD1 (6 bases). The CDR3 consists of 13 residues. The germline CDR1 and CDR2 sequences are SQVTM and ANQGSEA. Trimming pared 7 bases from V and 4 bases from J, leaving 13 bases between. In DNA form, the CDR3 reads TGCAGCGCCGGGGACAACTTTAATGAAAAACTGTTTTTT. It yields the protein CSAGDNFNEKLFF. Drawing the rest from reference TRBV29-1 and TRBJ1-4, the complete variable domain is SAVISQKPSRDICQRGTSLTIQCQVDSQVTMMFWYRQQPGQSLTLIATANQGSEATYESGFVIDKFPISRPNLTFSTLTVSNMSPEDSSIYLCSAGDNFNEKLFFGSGTQLSVL.

At least ten counts were recorded for this clonotype. V and J are TRBV5-1 and TRBJ2-7; no reliable D call. Trimming removed 0 bases at V and 0 bases at J, with 7 bases between. CDR3 length: 14 residues. Germline V lookup: CDR1 SGHRS, CDR2 YFSETQ. The CDR3 reads CASSLGPGSYEQYF. The DNA of the CDR3 is TGCGCCAGCAGCTTGGGGCCGGGCTCCTACGAGCAGTACTTC.

This clonotype was detected once. CDR3 in amino acids: CASSGGRVMDEQFF. The CDR3 DNA is TGCGCCAGCAGCGGAGGGAGGGTGATGGATGAGCAGTTCTTC. The V and J genes are TRBV5-1 and TRBJ2-1, with 7 nucleotides matching TRBD2. Per germline, CDR1 SGHRS and CDR2 YFSETQ. The CDR3 runs to 14 residues. V lost 4 bases and J lost 8; bases outside the gene matches: 9.

Only a few counts were recorded for this clonotype. The chain combines TRBV5-1 with TRBJ2-4; D might be TRBD1 (6 bases). The germline V and J ends were trimmed by 3 bases and 8 bases, with 15 bases remaining between them. CDR1 is SGHRS and CDR2 is YFSETQ in the germline V gene. This CDR3 spans 14 amino acids. CDR3 DNA sequence: TGCGCCAGCAGCTGGTACAGGGTAGAGGACATTCAGTACTTC. It encodes CASSWYRVEDIQYF.

This clonotype occurred a few times. The chain is built from TRBV10-3 and TRBJ2-3; D might be TRBD2 (5 bases). The CDR3 is made up of 15 amino acids. The V gene's germline CDR1 is ENHRY and CDR2 SYGVKD. The V gene lost 2 bases and the J gene lost 2 bases, with 11 bases spanning the gap. CDR3 nucleotides: TGTGCCATCAGTGAGGGCGGAGACTACACAGATACGCAGTATTTT. This encodes CAISEGGDYTDTQYF.

In this sample, this clonotype turned up a few times. This chain uses TRBV7-9 with TRBJ2-7, with unresolved D. Trimming pared 0 bases from V and 9 bases from J, leaving 9 bases between. This CDR3 contains 12 residues. CDR1 SEHNR and CDR2 FQNEAQ come from the germline V gene (reference sequence). This CDR3 reads CASSLAGGGQYF. The CDR3 DNA reads as TGTGCCAGCAGCTTAGCGGGCGGCGGGCAGTACTTC.